A single sample gave rise to the 26 T cell receptor beta chains below, sequenced in a study of Graves' ophthalmopathy and Graves' hyperthyroidism. RNA transcripts served as template for amplifying TCR beta CDR3 sequences. The first-round RT-PCR employed HTBI primers together with the Qiagen OneStep RT-PCR kit. A multiplex PCR was then performed as the second round. TCRdb used MiXCR to reprocess the multiplex PCR reads, holding one entry per CDR3 protein. The sample contains 170,000 or so distinct CDR3 sequences, around two fifths of which appear only once. Sequencing was done on a sample of peripheral blood. These TCRs come from a woman aged 40 to 49 with Graves' ophthalmopathy.

This clonotype was picked up many times. This chain links TRBV6-1 with TRBJ2-6; D gene unclear. The V end lost 6 bases, the J end lost 0 bases, and 9 bases lay between the germline ends. The germline CDR1 and CDR2 sequences are MNHNS and SASEGT. The CDR3 extends over 15 amino acids. The CDR3 reads CASSPNFSGANVLTF. In nucleotides, the CDR3 is TGTGCCAGCAGCCCAAATTTCTCTGGGGCCAACGTCCTGACTTTC.

Ten or more counts support this clonotype. The rearrangement uses TRBV7-8 and TRBJ1-2, with D uncertain. This CDR3 comprises 14 residues. V was shortened by 3 bases and J by 5 bases, with 13 bases between the two germline ends. CDR1 SGHVS and CDR2 FQNEAQ come from the germline V gene. CDR3 sequence (DNA): TGTGCCAGCAGCTTTTCCAGGACGGCTTATGGCTACACCTTC. The encoded protein is CASSFSRTAYGYTF. Complete variable domain (other parts from reference TRBV7-8 and TRBJ1-2): GAGVSQSPRYKVAKRGQDVALRCDPISGHVSLFWYQQALGQGPEFLTYFQNEAQLDKSGLPSDRFFAERPEGSVSTLKIQRTQQEDSAVYLCASSFSRTAYGYTFGSGTRLTVV.

This clonotype has more than one count but fewer than ten. The rearrangement joins TRBV28 to TRBJ2-5; 7 nucleotides match TRBD2. This CDR3 contains 15 residues. The junction had 11 bases not matched to a gene; V was cut back by 6 bases and J by 4 bases. In germline, CDR1 is MDHEN, CDR2 SYDVKM. CDR3 coding DNA: TGTGCCAGCAGCTCCACCTTAGCGGGCCCAGAGACCCAGTACTTC. Its translation: CASSSTLAGPETQYF.

CDR3 residues: CASSYRQPPTGEFF. The CDR3 nucleotides are TGTGCCAGCAGTTACCGACAACCACCTACAGGGGAGTTCTTC. V usage is TRBV6-5 and J usage is TRBJ2-1, with 7 nucleotides matching TRBD1. V shed 2 bases and J 14 bases; nucleotides not matched to a gene: 12. Looked up from germline, CDR1 is MNHEY and CDR2 is SVGAGI. CDR3 length: 14 amino acids.

There are many counts of this clonotype. The chain combines TRBV7-2 with TRBJ2-7, with TRBD1 matching over 10 bases. The CDR3 consists of 14 residues. Losses at the gene ends were 5 bases for V and 3 bases for J; bases not matched to a gene: 4. Germline V gene sequence: CDR1 SGHTA, CDR2 FQGNSA. Here the CDR3 reads CASSGTGAFYEQYF. CDR3 sequence (DNA): TGTGCCAGCAGCGGGACAGGGGCTTTCTACGAGCAGTACTTC.

This clonotype has a count of ten or more. V and J are TRBV10-3 and TRBJ1-3; D not certain. The CDR3 runs to 16 residues. The V end lost 3 bases, the J end lost 0 bases, and 12 bases lay between the germline ends. The V gene's germline CDR1 is ENHRY and CDR2 SYGVKD. CDR3 in amino acids: CAISEGGGISGNTIYF. The DNA for the CDR3 is TGTGCCATCAGTGAAGGTGGTGGGATCTCTGGAAACACCATATATTTT.

The chain links TRBV5-6 to TRBJ1-5; D uncertain. The CDR3 consists of 13 residues. V was cut by 4 bases and J by 9 bases, with 14 bases left in between. CDR1 is SGHDT and CDR2 is YYEEEE in the germline V gene. The CDR3 spells CASSPGEELPQHF. The DNA of the CDR3 is TGTGCCAGCAGCCCAGGAGAGGAACTGCCCCAGCATTTT.

This clonotype has ten or more counts. This chain uses TRBV28 with TRBJ2-2; 8 bases fit TRBD1. Germline loops: CDR1 MDHEN, CDR2 SYDVKM. The CDR3 length is 12 residues. V shed 11 bases, J shed 7 bases, and the junction held 6 bases outside the gene matches. The CDR3 DNA reads TGTGCCGGACAGGGTTCGATCGGGGAGCTGTTTTTT. It specifies CAGQGSIGELFF.

The chain is built from TRBV7-2 and TRBJ2-5; D remains unclear. Trimming removed 8 bases from V and 4 bases from J, with 14 bases in between. Germline V gene sequence: CDR1 SGHTA, CDR2 FQGNSA. The CDR3 contains 13 residues. The CDR3 loop reads CASRPPVVETQYF. The CDR3 DNA sequence: TGTGCCAGCCGGCCCCCCGTGGTAGAGACCCAGTACTTC.

This clonotype has ten or more counts. The chain carries TRBV9 and TRBJ2-2; TRBD1 is a possible D gene (6 bases). CDR1 SGDLS and CDR2 YYNGEE come from the germline V gene. V lost 4 bases to trimming and J lost 0 bases, with 13 bases between them. The CDR3 spans 16 residues. The CDR3 DNA reads TGTGCCAGCAGCACCGGACAGATTACGAACACCGGGGAGCTGTTTTTT. Its protein product is CASSTGQITNTGELFF.

This clonotype was found many times. The chain couples TRBV20-1 to TRBJ1-6; D remains unclear. Germline V CDR1 and CDR2: DFQATT, SNEGSKA (reference sequence). The CDR3 is 15 amino acids. The V and J ends lost 1 base and 4 bases respectively, with 11 bases between them. The CDR3 region has the DNA TGCAGTGCTAGAGGATCAGGATTGTATAATTCACCCCTCCACTTT. It yields the protein CSARGSGLYNSPLHF.

This clonotype was detected a few times. The rearrangement uses TRBV18 and TRBJ2-7; TRBD1 matches at 7 bases. CDR3 length equals 13 residues. The V and J ends lost 3 bases and 4 bases, in that order; junction bases with no gene match: 3. Germline loops: CDR1 KGHSH, CDR2 LQKENI. This chain's CDR3 is CASSPGQEYEQYF. The CDR3 coding sequence is TGTGCCAGCTCACCTGGACAGGAGTACGAGCAGTACTTC.

In its sample, this clonotype was seen many times. V and J are TRBV7-2 and TRBJ2-5, with D perhaps matching TRBD2 (5 bases). The germline V gene encodes CDR1 SGHTA and CDR2 FQGNSA. Deletions cut 7 bases from V and 2 bases from J, with 17 bases between. The CDR3 is 15 residues long. The CDR3 coding sequence is TGTGCCAGCACCACTGGTCTAGCTCATCAAGAGACCCAGTACTTC. The encoded protein is CASTTGLAHQETQYF.

This clonotype came up many times. This sequence joins TRBV11-2 and TRBJ2-7; D not certain. Germline V lookup: CDR1 SGHAT, CDR2 FQNNGV. Trimming left V 1 base short and J 0 bases short, with 7 bases between. The CDR3 spans 14 residues. CDR3 region: CASSLGHPSYEQYF. The CDR3 DNA sequence: TGTGCCAGCAGCTTAGGACACCCCTCCTACGAGCAGTACTTC.

This clonotype was observed at least ten times. This chain joins TRBV3-1 and TRBJ1-3; no reliable D call. This CDR3 is 13 amino acids long. The germline V gene encodes CDR1 LGHDT and CDR2 YNNKEL (reference sequence). With 4 bases removed from V and 5 bases from J, the gap between germline ends came to 9 bases. For the CDR3, the DNA is TGTGCCAGCAGCCCTCCTAGCAGAAACACCATATATTTT. This translates into CASSPPSRNTIYF.

This clonotype was counted many times. The J gene is TRBJ1-6, the V gene TRBV6-1; no definite D call. CDR3 length equals 15 residues. The V end was cut by 0 bases, the J end by 7 bases, with 10 bases between. Germline CDR1 and CDR2: MNHNS and SASEGT. CDR3 amino acids: CASSEAQRRNSPLHF. Here the CDR3 DNA reads TGTGCCAGCAGTGAAGCGCAACGGAGAAATTCACCCCTCCACTTT.

This chain links TRBV18 with TRBJ2-7; the D gene is possibly TRBD2 (5 bases). The CDR3 runs 13 residues. V was shortened by 6 bases and J by 3 bases, with 12 bases between the two germline ends. The germline V gene encodes CDR1 KGHSH and CDR2 LQKENI. The CDR3 bases are TGTGCCAGCTCTTCGACGGCGGGCTACGAGCAGTACTTC. Translating gives CASSSTAGYEQYF.

In this sample, this clonotype turned up many times. This chain connects TRBV11-3 to TRBJ2-2; D is possibly TRBD2 (6 bases). This CDR3 is 15 amino acids long. Germline V gives CDR1 SGHNT, CDR2 YENEEA. V was shortened by 3 bases and J by 1 base, with 9 bases between the two germline ends. In DNA form, the CDR3 reads TGTGCCAGCAGCTTCATGGGAGGGAACACCGGGGAGCTGTTTTTT. Translated: CASSFMGGNTGELFF.

V is TRBV20-1 and J is TRBJ2-5; 8 bases agree with TRBD1. Germline V CDR1 and CDR2: DFQATT, SNEGSKA (reference sequence). J was trimmed by 2 bases and V by 5 bases; bases with no gene match: 10. The CDR3 sequence is 15 residues long. CDR3 nucleotides: TGCAGTGCTGAAGGGGGGACAGGCCTTCAAGAGACCCAGTACTTC. Encoded protein: CSAEGGTGLQETQYF.

The table lists this clonotype with many counts. This sequence joins TRBV7-6 and TRBJ2-5; possibly TRBD1 for D (7 bases). From germline, CDR1 is SGHVS and CDR2 FNYEAQ. This CDR3 has 15 residues. The V end lost 1 base, the J end lost 4 bases, and 13 bases lay between the germline ends. This chain's CDR3 is CASSLDGQGGETQYF. CDR3 in DNA: TGTGCCAGCAGCTTAGACGGGCAGGGGGGAGAGACCCAGTACTTC.

This clonotype was counted many times. The genes are TRBV12-3 or TRBV12-4 and TRBJ1-5; 7 bases align to TRBD1. V dropped 7 bases and J dropped 2; count of bases not matched to a gene: 8. CDR3 size: 15 residues. CDR3 sequence reads: CASTKTGNGNQPQHF. CDR3 DNA: TGTGCCAGCACCAAGACAGGGAACGGCAATCAGCCCCAGCATTTT.

This clonotype occurred many times. The CDR3 sequence: CASSLDRGNSGANVLTF. In nucleotides, the CDR3 is TGTGCCAGCAGTTTGGACAGGGGAAACTCTGGGGCCAACGTCCTGACTTTC. The genes are TRBV12-3 or TRBV12-4 and TRBJ2-6, with TRBD1 matching 9 bases. This CDR3 spans 17 amino acids. J lost 0 bases, V lost 3 bases, and 3 bases had no gene match.

This clonotype showed up many times. The chain carries TRBV7-8 and TRBJ1-1; a possible D gene is TRBD1 (6 bases). The V gene lost 1 base and the J gene lost 3 bases, with 15 bases spanning the gap. CDR3 length equals 16 residues. CDR1 is SGHVS and CDR2 is FQNEAQ in the germline V gene. CDR3 in amino acids: CASSLGSRGRDTEAFF. The CDR3 DNA reads as TGTGCCAGCAGCTTAGGGTCCAGGGGTCGGGACACTGAAGCTTTCTTT.

The CDR3 loop is CASSYSRPSWGGELFF. The CDR3 DNA sequence: TGTGCCAGCAGTTACTCGAGGCCTAGCTGGGGCGGGGAGCTGTTTTTT. J is TRBJ2-2 and V is TRBV6-5, with a tentative D call TRBD2 (5 bases). Germline CDR1 and CDR2: MNHEY and SVGAGI. CDR3 size: 16 residues. V lost 0 bases to trimming and J lost 7 bases, with 15 bases between them.

This clonotype was recorded a few times. The genes are TRBV6-1 and TRBJ2-4; D remains ambiguous. Germline V gene lookup returns CDR1 MNHNS and CDR2 SASEGT. This CDR3 has 14 amino acids. Trimming pared 0 bases from V and 2 bases from J, leaving 5 bases between. The CDR3 region has the DNA TGTGCCAGCAGTGAAGCGGGGACCAAAAACATTCAGTACTTC. This encodes CASSEAGTKNIQYF.

Here the CDR3 DNA reads TGTGCCAGCAGGGACTCCTATAATTCACCCCTCCACTTT. It is translated as CASRDSYNSPLHF. The chain carries TRBV2 and TRBJ1-6; D is uncertain. Germline assignment: CDR1 SNHLY and CDR2 FYNNEI. V lost 6 bases to trimming and J lost 0 bases, with 3 bases between them. CDR3 length: 13 residues. Variable domain in full (rest from reference TRBV2 and TRBJ1-6): EPEVTQTPSHQVTQMGQEVILRCVPISNHLYFYWYRQILGQKVEFLVSFYNNEISEKSEIFDDQFSVERPDGSNFTLKIRSTKLEDSAMYFCASRDSYNSPLHFGNGTRLTVT.